Reported below is one TCR beta chain. Its antigen remains unidentified. Germline CDR1 and CDR2: KGHSH and LQKENI. The CDR3 length is 17 residues. V lost 0 bases and J lost 3; bases outside the gene matches: 9. This sample is part of a study of post-analysis software for immune sequencing data. The study's findings and limits: Elevated frequency relative to controls characterized 4 or 5 TRBV segments in patients, TRBV5-6, TRBV5-1 and TRBV20-1 among them. Controls had significantly higher normalized Chao1 diversity than multiple sclerosis patients.

Unique molecular identifiers featured in each of the TCR beta cDNA libraries. TCRdb fed the PCR reads into MiXCR, producing one record per CDR3 protein. Of 400,000 to 500,000 distinct CDR3 sequences in the sample, 30% to 45% were seen once. The chain carries TRBV18 and TRBJ2-3, with 7 bases lining up with TRBD2. This receptor was obtained from a girl between 2 and 10 years old with multiple sclerosis. The sequenced sample was blood. The CDR3 bases are TGTGCCAGCTCACCACCGACTAGCAGAGATATAACAGATACGCAGTATTTT. Translating it yields CASSPPTSRDITDTQYF.